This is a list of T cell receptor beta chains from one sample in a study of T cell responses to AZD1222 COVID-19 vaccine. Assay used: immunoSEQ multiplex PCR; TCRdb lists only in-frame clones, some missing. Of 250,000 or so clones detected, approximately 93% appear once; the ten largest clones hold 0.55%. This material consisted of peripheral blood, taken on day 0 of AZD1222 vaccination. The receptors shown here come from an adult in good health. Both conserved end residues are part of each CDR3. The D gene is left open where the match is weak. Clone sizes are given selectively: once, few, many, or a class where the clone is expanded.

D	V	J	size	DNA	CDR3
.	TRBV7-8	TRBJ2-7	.	TGTGCCAGCAGCCTTAACCGCGGCGAGCAGTACTTC	CASSLNRGEQYF
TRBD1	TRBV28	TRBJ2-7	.	TGTGCCAGCAGTTTGGGGGACAGGGAGAGCTCCTACGAGCAGTACTTC	CASSLGDRESSYEQYF
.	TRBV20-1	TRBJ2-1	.	TGCAGTGCCATAGGCAATAGGCCTTTCTTC	CSAIGNRPFF
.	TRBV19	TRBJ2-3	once	TGTGCCAGTTCAGGGGTGGATACGCAGTATTTT	CASSGVDTQYF
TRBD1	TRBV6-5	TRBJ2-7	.	TGTGCCGTCCGGGACAGGGCCTACGAGCAGTACTTC	CAVRDRAYEQYF
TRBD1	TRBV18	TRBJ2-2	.	TGTGCCAGCTCACCGGGACAGGGGTCCGCCGGGGAGCTGTTTTTT	CASSPGQGSAGELFF
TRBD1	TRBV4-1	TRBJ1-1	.	TGCGCCAGCAGCCACCCCGGACAGGGGCGGACTGAAGCTTTCTTT	CASSHPGQGRTEAFF
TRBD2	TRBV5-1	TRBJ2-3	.	TGCGCCAGCAGCTTGGAAGGACTAGACACAGATACGCAGTATTTT	CASSLEGLDTDTQYF
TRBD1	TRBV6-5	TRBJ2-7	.	TGTGCCAGCAGAGTACGGGACAGGGGAAGGAACCAGTACTTC	CASRVRDRGRNQYF
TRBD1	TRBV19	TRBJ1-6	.	TGTGCCAGTAGTATCTCCAGGACAGGGCCTAATTCACCCCTCCACTTT	CASSISRTGPNSPLHF
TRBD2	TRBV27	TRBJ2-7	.	TGTGCCAGCAGTTTTTTTAGCGGGAGGGCTCTGACGTTAACCGAGCAGTACTTC	CASSFFSGRALTLTEQYF